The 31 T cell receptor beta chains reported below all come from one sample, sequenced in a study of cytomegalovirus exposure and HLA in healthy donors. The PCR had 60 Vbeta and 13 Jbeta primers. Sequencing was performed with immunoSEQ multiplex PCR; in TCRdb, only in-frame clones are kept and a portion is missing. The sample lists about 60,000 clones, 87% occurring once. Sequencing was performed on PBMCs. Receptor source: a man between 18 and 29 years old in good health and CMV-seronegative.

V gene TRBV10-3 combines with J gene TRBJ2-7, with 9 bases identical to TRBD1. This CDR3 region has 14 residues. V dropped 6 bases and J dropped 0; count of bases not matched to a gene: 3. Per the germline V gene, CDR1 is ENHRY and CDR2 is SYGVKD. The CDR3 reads CAIRTGGSSYEQYF. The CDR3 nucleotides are TGTGCCATCAGGACAGGGGGGAGCTCCTACGAGCAGTACTTC.

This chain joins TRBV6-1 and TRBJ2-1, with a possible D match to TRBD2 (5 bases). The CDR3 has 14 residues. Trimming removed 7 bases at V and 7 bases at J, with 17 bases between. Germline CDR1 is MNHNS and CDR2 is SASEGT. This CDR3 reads CASILNYSGNEQFF. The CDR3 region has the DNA TGTGCCAGCATTCTGAACTATTCGGGGAATGAGCAGTTCTTC.

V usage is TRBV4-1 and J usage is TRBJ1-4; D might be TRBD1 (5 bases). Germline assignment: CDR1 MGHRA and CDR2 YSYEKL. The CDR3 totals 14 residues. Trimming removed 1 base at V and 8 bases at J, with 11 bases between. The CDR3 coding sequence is TGCGCCAGCAGCCAAGGGACACGGGGGGAAAAACTGTTTTTT. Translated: CASSQGTRGEKLFF.

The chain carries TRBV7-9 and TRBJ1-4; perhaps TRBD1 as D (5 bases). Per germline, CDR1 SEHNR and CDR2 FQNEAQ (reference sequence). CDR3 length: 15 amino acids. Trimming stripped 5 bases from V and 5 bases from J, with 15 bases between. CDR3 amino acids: CASSDGTHPNEKLFF. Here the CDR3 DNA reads TGTGCCAGCAGCGATGGGACTCATCCAAATGAAAAACTGTTTTTT.

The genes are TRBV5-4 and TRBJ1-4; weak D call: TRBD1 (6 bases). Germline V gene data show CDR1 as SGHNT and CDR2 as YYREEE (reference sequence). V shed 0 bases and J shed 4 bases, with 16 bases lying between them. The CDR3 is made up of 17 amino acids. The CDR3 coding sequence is TGTGCCAGCAGCTTGGGGGCAGGGGCCATGGGTAATGAAAAACTGTTTTTT. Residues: CASSLGAGAMGNEKLFF.

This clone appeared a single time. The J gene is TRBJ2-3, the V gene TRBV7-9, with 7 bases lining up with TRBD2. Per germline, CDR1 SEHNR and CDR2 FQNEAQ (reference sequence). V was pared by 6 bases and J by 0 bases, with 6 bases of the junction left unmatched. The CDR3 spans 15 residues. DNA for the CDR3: TGTGCCAGCAGTTCCTGGGAGGGAAGCACAGATACGCAGTATTTT. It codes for CASSSWEGSTDTQYF.

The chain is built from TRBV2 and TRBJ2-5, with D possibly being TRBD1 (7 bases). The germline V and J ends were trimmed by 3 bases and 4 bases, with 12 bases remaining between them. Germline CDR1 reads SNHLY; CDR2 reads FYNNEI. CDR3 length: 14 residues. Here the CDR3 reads CASSDRQGGETQYF. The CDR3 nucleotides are TGTGCCAGCAGTGATAGGCAGGGGGGAGAGACCCAGTACTTC.

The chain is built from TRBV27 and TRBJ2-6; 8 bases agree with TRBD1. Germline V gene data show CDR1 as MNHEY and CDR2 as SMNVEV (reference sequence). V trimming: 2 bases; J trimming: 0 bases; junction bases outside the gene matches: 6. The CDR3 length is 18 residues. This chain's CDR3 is CASSLMGQVGSGANVLTF. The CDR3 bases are TGTGCCAGCAGTTTAATGGGACAGGTTGGCTCTGGGGCCAACGTCCTGACTTTC.

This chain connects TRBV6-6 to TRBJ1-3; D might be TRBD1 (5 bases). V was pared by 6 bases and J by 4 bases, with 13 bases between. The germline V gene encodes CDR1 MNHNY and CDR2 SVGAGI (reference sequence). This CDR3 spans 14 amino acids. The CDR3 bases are TGTGCCAGCAGATCGCCGGGGGAAGGAAACACCATATATTTT. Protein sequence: CASRSPGEGNTIYF.

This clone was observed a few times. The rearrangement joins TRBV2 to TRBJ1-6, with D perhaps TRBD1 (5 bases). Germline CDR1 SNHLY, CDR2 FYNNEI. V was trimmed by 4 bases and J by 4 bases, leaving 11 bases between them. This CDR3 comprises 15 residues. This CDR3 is CASSAVTVYNSPLHF. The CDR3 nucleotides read TGTGCCAGCAGTGCGGTGACAGTTTATAATTCACCCCTCCACTTT.

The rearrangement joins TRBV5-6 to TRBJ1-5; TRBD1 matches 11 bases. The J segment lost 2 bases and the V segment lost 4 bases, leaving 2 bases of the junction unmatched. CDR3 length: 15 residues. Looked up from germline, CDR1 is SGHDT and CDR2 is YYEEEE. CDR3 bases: TGTGCCAGCAGCGCGGGACAGGGGGGCAATCAGCCCCAGCATTTT. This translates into CASSAGQGGNQPQHF.

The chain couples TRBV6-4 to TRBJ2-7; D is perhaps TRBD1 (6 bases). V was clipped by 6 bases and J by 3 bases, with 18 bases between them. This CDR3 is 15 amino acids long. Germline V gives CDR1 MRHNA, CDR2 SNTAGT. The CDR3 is CASSRQVRIIYEQYF. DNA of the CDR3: TGTGCCAGCAGCCGACAGGTTCGAATCATCTACGAGCAGTACTTC.

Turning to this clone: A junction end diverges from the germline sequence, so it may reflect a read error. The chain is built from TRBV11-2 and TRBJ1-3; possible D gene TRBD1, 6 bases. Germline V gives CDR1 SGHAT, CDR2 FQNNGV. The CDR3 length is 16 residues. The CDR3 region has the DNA TGTGTCAGCAGCTTATGGCAGGACAGCTCTGGAAACACCATATATTTT. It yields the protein CVSSLWQDSSGNTIYF.

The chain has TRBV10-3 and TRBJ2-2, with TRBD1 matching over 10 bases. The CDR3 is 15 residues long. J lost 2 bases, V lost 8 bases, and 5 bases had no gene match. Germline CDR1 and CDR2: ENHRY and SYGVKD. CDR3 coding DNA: TGTGCCATCTCGGGGGACAGGGGTAACACCGGGGAGCTGTTTTTT. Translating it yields CAISGDRGNTGELFF.

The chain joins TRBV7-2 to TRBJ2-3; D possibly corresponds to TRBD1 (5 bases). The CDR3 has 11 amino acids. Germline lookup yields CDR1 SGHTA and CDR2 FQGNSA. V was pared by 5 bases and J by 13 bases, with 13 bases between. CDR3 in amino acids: CASSLRVEKYF. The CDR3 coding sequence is TGTGCCAGCAGCCTCAGGGTCGAAAAGTATTTT. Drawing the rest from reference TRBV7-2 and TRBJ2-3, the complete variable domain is GAGVSQSPSNKVTEKGKDVELRCDPISGHTALYWYRQSLGQGLEFLIYFQGNSAPDKSGLPSDRFSAERTGGSVSTLTIQRTQQEDSAVYLCASSLRVEKYFGPGTRLTVL.

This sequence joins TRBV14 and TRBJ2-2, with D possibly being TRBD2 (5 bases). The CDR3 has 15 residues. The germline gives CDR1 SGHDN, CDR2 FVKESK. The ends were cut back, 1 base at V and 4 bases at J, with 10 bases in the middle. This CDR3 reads CASSQVVGSTGELFF. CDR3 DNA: TGTGCCAGCAGCCAAGTCGTGGGGAGCACCGGGGAGCTGTTTTTT.

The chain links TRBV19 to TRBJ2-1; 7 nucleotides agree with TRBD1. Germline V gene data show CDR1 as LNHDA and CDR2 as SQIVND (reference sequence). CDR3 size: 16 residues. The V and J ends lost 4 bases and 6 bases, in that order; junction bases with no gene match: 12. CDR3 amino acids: CASSTLGGPVGNEQFF. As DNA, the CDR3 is TGTGCCAGTAGTACCTTAGGGGGCCCGGTTGGCAATGAGCAGTTCTTC.

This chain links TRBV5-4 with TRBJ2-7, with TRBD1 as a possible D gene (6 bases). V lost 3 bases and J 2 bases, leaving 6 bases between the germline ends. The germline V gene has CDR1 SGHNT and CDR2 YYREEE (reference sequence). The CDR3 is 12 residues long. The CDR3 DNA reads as TGTGCCAGCAGCTGGGACACCTACGAGCAGTACTTC. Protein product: CASSWDTYEQYF.

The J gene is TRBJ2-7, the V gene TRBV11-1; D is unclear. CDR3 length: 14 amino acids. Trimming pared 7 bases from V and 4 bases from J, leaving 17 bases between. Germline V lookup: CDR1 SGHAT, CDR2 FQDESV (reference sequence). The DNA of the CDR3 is TGTGCCAGCACCTTCGATAACATATGGTACGAGCAGTACTTC. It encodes CASTFDNIWYEQYF.

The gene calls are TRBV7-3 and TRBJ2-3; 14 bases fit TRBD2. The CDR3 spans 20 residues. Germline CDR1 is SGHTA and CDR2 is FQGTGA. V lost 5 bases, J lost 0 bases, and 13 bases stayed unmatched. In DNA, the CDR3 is TGTGCCAGCAGCCGTAGCCCGGGACTAGCGGGGGCAATGAGCACAGATACGCAGTATTTT. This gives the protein CASSRSPGLAGAMSTDTQYF.

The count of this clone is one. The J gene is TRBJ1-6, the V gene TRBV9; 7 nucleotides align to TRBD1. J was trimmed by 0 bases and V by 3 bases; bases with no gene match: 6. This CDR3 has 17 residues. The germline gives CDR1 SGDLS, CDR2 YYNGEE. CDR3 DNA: TGTGCCAGCAGCGAAGGGGGCTGGAGCTCCTATAATTCACCCCTCCACTTT. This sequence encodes CASSEGGWSSYNSPLHF. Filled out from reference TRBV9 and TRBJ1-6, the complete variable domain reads DSGVTQTPKHLITATGQRVTLRCSPRSGDLSVYWYQQSLDQGLQFLIQYYNGEERAKGNILERFSAQQFPDLHSELNLSSLELGDSALYFCASSEGGWSSYNSPLHFGNGTRLTVT.

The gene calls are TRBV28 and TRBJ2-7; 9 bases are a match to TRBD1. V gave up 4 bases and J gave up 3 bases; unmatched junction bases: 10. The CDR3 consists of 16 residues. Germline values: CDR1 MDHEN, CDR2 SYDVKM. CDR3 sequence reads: CASSSIGQGIYYEQYF. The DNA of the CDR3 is TGTGCCAGCAGTTCCATCGGACAGGGGATCTACTACGAGCAGTACTTC. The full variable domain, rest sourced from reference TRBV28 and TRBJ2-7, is DVKVTQSSRYLVKRTGEKVFLECVQDMDHENMFWYRQDPGLGLRLIYFSYDVKMKEKGDIPEGYSVSREKKERFSLILESASTNQTSMYLCASSSIGQGIYYEQYFGPGTRLTVT.

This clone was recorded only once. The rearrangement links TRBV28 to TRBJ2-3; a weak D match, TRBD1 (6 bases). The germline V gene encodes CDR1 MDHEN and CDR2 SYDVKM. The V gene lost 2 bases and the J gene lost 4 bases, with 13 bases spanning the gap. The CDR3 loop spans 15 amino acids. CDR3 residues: CASSLGGGPADTQYF. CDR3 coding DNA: TGTGCCAGCAGTTTAGGGGGCGGGCCAGCAGATACGCAGTATTTT. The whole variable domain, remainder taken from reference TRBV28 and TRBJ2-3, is DVKVTQSSRYLVKRTGEKVFLECVQDMDHENMFWYRQDPGLGLRLIYFSYDVKMKEKGDIPEGYSVSREKKERFSLILESASTNQTSMYLCASSLGGGPADTQYFGPGTRLTVL.

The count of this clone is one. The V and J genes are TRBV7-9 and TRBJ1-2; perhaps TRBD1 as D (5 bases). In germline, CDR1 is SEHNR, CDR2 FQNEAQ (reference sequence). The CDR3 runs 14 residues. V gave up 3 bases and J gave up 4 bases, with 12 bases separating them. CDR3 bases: TGTGCCAGCAGCTTCGACACTGGGGCCTATGGCTACACCTTC. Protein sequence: CASSFDTGAYGYTF.

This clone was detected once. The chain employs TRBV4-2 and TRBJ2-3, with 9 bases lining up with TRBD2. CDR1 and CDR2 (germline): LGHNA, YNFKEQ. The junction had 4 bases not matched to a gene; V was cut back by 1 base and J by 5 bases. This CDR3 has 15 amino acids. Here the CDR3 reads CASSQAAGGVDTQYF. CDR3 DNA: TGTGCCAGCAGCCAAGCGGCGGGGGGGGTAGATACGCAGTATTTT.

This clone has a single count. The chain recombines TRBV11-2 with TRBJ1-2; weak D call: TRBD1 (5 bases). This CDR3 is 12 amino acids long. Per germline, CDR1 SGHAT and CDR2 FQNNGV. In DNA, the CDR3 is TGTGCTAGCGGCAGGGCCATCTATGGCTACACCTTC. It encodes CASGRAIYGYTF.

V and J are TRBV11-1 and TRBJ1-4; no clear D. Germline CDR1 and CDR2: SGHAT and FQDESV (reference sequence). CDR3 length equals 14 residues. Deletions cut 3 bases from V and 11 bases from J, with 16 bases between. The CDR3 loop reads CASSFTDGGEKLFF. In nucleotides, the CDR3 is TGTGCCAGCAGCTTTACTGACGGCGGGGAGAAACTGTTTTTT.

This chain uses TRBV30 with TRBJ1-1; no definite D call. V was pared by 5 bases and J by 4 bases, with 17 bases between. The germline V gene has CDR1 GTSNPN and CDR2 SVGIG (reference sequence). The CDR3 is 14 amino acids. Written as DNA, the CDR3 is TGTGCCTGGGCCCCGGGAATTGAGGGCACTGAAGCTTTCTTT. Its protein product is CAWAPGIEGTEAFF.

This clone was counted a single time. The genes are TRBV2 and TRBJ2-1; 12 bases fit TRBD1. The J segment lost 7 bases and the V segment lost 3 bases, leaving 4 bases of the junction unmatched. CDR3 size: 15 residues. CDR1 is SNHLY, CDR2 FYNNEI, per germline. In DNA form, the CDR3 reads TGTGCCAGCAGTGAGCGGGACAGGGGGCTTAATGAGCAGTTCTTC. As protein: CASSERDRGLNEQFF.

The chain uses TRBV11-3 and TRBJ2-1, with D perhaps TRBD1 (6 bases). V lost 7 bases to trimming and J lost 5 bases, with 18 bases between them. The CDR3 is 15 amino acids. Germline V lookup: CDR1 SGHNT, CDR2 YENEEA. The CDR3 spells CASTRSGATHNEQFF. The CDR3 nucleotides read TGTGCCAGCACACGTTCAGGGGCAACCCACAATGAGCAGTTCTTC.

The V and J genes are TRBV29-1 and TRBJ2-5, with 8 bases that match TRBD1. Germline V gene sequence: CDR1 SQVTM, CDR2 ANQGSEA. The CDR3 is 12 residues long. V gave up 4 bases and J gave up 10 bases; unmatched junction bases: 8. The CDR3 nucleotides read TGCAGCGTTGTATCCCCGACAGGGGTCCAGTACTTC. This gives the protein CSVVSPTGVQYF.